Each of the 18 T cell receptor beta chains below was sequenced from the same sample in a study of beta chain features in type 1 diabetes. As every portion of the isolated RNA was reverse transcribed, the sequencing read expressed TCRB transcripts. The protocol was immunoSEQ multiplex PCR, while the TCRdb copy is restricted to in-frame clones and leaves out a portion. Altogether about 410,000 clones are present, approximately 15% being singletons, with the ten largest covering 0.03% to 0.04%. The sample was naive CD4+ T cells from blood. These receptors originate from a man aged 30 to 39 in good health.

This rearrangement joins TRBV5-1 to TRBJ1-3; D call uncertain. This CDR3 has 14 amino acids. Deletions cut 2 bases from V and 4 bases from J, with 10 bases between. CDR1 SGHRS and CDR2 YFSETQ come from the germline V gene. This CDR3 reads CASSLTGYGNTIYF. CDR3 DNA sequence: TGCGCCAGCAGCTTAACGGGGTACGGAAACACCATATATTTT.

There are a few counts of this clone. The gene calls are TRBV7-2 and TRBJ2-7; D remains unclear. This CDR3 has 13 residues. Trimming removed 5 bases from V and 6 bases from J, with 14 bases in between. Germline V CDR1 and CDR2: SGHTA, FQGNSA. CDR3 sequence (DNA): TGTGCCAGCAGCGGCACTCCCCCGGTCGAGCAGTACTTC. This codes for CASSGTPPVEQYF.

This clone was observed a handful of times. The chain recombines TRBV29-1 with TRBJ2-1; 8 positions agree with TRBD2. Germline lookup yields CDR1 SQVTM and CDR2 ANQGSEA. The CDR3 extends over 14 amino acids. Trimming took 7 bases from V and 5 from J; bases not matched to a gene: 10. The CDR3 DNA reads TGCAGCGGCGGGGGGCCGACCCAAAACAATGAGCAGTTCTTC. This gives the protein CSGGGPTQNNEQFF.

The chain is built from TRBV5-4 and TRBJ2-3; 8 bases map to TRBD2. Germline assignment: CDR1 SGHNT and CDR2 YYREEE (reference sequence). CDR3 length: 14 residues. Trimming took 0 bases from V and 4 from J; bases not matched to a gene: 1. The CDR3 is CASSLAGGADTQYF. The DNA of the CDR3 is TGTGCCAGCAGCTTGGCCGGGGGGGCAGATACGCAGTATTTT.

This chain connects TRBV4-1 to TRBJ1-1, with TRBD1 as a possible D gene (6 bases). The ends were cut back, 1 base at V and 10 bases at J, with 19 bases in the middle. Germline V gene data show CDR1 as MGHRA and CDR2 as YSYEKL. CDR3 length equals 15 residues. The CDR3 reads CASSQVLMGGLAAFF. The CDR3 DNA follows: TGCGCCAGCAGCCAAGTACTTATGGGGGGCCTTGCAGCTTTCTTT.

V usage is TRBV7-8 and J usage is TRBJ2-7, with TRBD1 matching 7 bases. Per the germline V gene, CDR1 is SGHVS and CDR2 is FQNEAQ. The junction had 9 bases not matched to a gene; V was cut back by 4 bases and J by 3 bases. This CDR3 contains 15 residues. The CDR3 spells CASSSKRTGLYEQYF. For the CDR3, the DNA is TGTGCCAGCAGCTCGAAAAGGACAGGCCTCTACGAGCAGTACTTC.

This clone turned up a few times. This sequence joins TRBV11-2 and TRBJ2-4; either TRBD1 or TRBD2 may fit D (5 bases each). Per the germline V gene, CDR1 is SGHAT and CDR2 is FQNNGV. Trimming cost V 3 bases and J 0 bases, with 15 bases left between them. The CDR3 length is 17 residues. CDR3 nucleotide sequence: TGTGCCAGCAGCTTCCCTCTGGGACCCTTAGCCAAAAACATTCAGTACTTC. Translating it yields CASSFPLGPLAKNIQYF.

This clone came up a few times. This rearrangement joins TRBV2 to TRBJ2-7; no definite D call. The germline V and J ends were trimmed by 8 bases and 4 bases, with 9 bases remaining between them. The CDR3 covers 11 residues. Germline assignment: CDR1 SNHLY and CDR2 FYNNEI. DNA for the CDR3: TGTGCCAGCGGCCCGGAGTACGAGCAGTACGTC. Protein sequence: CASGPEYEQYV.

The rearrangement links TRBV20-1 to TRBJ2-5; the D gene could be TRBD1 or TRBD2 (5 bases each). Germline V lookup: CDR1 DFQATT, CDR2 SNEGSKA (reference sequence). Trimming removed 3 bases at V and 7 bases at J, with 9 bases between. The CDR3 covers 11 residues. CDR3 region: CSASGTSTQYF. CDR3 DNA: TGCAGTGCTAGTGGGACGTCGACCCAGTACTTC.

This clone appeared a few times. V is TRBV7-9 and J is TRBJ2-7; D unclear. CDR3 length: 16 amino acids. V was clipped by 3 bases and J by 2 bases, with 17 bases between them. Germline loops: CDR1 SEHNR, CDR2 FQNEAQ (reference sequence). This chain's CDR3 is CASSFRRLDGTYEQYV. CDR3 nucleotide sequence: TGTGCCAGCAGCTTCCGGCGGTTAGATGGGACCTACGAGCAGTACGTC.

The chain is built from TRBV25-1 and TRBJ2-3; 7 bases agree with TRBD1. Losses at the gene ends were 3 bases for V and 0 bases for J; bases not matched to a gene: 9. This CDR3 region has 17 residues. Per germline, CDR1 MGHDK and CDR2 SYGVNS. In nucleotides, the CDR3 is TGTGCCAGCAGTGACCAAACAGGGGCCGTAAGCACAGATACGCAGTATTTT. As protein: CASSDQTGAVSTDTQYF.

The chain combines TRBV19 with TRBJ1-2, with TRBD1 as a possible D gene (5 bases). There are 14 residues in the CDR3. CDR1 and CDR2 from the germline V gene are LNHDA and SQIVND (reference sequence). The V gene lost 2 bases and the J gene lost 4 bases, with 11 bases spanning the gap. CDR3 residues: CASSITRDVYGYTF. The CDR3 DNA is TGTGCCAGTAGTATAACCAGGGACGTCTATGGCTACACCTTC.

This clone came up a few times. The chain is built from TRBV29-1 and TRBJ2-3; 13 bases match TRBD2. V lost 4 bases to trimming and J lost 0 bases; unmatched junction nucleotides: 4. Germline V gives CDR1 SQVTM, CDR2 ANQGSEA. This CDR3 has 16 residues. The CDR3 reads CSVGTSGSTSTDTQYF. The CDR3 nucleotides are TGCAGCGTTGGGACTAGCGGGAGTACTAGCACAGATACGCAGTATTTT.

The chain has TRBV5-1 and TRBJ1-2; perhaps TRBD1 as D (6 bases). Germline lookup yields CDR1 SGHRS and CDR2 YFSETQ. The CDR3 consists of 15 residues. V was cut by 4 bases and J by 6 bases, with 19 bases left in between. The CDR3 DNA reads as TGCGCCAGCAGCGGGGACGGGACAATTGCCAATGGCTACACCTTC. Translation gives CASSGDGTIANGYTF. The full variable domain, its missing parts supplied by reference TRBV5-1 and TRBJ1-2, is KAGVTQTPRYLIKTRGQQVTLSCSPISGHRSVSWYQQTPGQGLQFLFEYFSETQRNKGNFPGRFSGRQFSNSRSEMNVSTLELGDSALYLCASSGDGTIANGYTFGSGTRLTVV.

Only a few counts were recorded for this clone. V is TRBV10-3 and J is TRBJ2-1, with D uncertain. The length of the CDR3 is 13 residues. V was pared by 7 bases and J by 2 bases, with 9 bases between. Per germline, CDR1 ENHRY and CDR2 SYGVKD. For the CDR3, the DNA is TGTGCCATCAAAGGGCTCACCTACAATGAGCAGTTCTTC. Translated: CAIKGLTYNEQFF.

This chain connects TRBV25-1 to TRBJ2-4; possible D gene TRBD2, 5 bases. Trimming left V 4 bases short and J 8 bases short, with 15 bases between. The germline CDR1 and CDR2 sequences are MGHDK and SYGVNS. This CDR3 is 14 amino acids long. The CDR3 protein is CASSGAGNIDIQYF. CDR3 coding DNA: TGTGCCAGCAGTGGGGCCGGGAATATAGACATTCAGTACTTC.

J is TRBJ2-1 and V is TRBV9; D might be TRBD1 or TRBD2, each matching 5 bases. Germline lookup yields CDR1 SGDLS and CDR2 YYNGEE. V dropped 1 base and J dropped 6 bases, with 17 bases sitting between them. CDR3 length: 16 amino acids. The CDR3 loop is CASSVRVGPEANEQFF. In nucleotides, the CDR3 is TGTGCCAGCAGCGTAAGAGTGGGACCGGAGGCCAATGAGCAGTTCTTC.

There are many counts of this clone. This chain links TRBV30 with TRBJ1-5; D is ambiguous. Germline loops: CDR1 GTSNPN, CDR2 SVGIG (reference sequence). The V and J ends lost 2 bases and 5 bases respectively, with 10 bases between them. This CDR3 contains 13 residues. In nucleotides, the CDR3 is TGTGCCTGGAGTTTCACGGGAGATCAGCCCCAGCATTTT. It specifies CAWSFTGDQPQHF.